The 31 T cell receptor beta chains in this list originate from one sample, sequenced in a study of OX40 agonist ivuxolimab in advanced cancers. The protocol was immunoSEQ multiplex PCR, while the TCRdb copy is restricted to in-frame clones and leaves out a portion. The sample includes about 58,000 clones, over 80% of them seen just once. The input for sequencing was CD4+ or CD8+ T cells sorted from blood, taken in a trial of the OX40 agonist ivuxolimab. These receptors came from an adult with an advanced solid tumor such as melanoma, head and neck, liver or kidney cancer.

V and J are TRBV4-1 and TRBJ2-1; D unclear. V shed 0 bases and J shed 3 bases, with 3 bases lying between them. The V gene's germline CDR1 is MGHRA and CDR2 YSYEKL. This CDR3 region has 13 residues. DNA of the CDR3: TGCGCCAGCAGCCAAGACCACTACAATGAGCAGTTCTTC. Amino acids: CASSQDHYNEQFF.

This chain links TRBV18 with TRBJ2-3, with D perhaps matching TRBD1 (5 bases). The V end lost 3 bases, the J end lost 2 bases, and 15 bases lay between the germline ends. This CDR3 has 16 residues. Germline values: CDR1 KGHSH, CDR2 LQKENI. CDR3 protein: CASSPYRQQDTDTQYF. CDR3 DNA sequence: TGTGCCAGCTCACCTTATCGACAGCAGGACACAGATACGCAGTATTTT.

The J gene is TRBJ1-2, the V gene TRBV19; TRBD1 agrees at 7 bases. Germline values: CDR1 LNHDA, CDR2 SQIVND (reference sequence). Trimming took 11 bases from V and 8 from J; bases not matched to a gene: 17. This CDR3 contains 14 residues. For the CDR3, the DNA is TGTGCCGCCAGAAGGGGGGACAGAACCTCCGGCTACACCTTC. This sequence encodes CAARRGDRTSGYTF.

The chain carries TRBV7-9 and TRBJ1-5; 8 nucleotides match TRBD1. The J segment lost 2 bases and the V segment lost 7 bases, leaving 1 base of the junction unmatched. Germline V gene sequence: CDR1 SEHNR, CDR2 FQNEAQ (reference sequence). The CDR3 extends over 13 amino acids. In DNA form, the CDR3 reads TGTGCCAGCACCAGGGGGCGCAATCAGCCCCAGCATTTT. Protein sequence: CASTRGRNQPQHF.

Here the CDR3 reads CALSSYNEQFF. Written as DNA, the CDR3 is TGTGCGTTAAGCTCCTACAATGAGCAGTTCTTC. The chain uses TRBV2 and TRBJ2-1; D remains unclear. Per germline, CDR1 SNHLY and CDR2 FYNNEI. The CDR3 consists of 11 residues.

The chain is built from TRBV5-1 and TRBJ2-3; D unclear. This CDR3 is 15 amino acids long. The V end was cut by 4 bases, the J end by 3 bases, with 15 bases between. Looked up from germline, CDR1 is SGHRS and CDR2 is YFSETQ. CDR3 bases: TGCGCCAGCAGCCTAGACCAGCCCAGGACAGATACGCAGTATTTT. Its protein is CASSLDQPRTDTQYF.

CDR3 DNA sequence: TGTGCCATCAGTACCGGGACAGGGGGTTACAATGAGCAGTTCTTC. This gives the protein CAISTGTGGYNEQFF. This sequence joins TRBV10-3 and TRBJ2-1; 11 bases line up with TRBD1. The CDR3 is made up of 15 amino acids. Germline CDR1 reads ENHRY; CDR2 reads SYGVKD. V trimming: 5 bases; J trimming: 4 bases; junction bases outside the gene matches: 4.

This clone was recorded only once. The chain recombines TRBV19 with TRBJ1-5, with 7 bases matching TRBD1. The CDR3 sequence is 15 residues long. Losses at the gene ends were 6 bases for V and 0 bases for J; bases not matched to a gene: 5. Germline CDR1 is LNHDA and CDR2 is SQIVND (reference sequence). CDR3 region: CASSGQEYSNQPQHF. DNA of the CDR3: TGTGCCAGTAGCGGACAGGAATATAGCAATCAGCCCCAGCATTTT. Together with reference TRBV19 and TRBJ1-5, the CDR3 gives the full variable domain: DGGITQSPKYLFRKEGQNVTLSCEQNLNHDAMYWYRQDPGQGLRLIYYSQIVNDFQKGDIAEGYSVSREKKESFPLTVTSAQKNPTAFYLCASSGQEYSNQPQHFGDGTRLSIL.

The V call is TRBV10-3, the J call TRBJ1-6, with D uncertain. Germline CDR1 ENHRY, CDR2 SYGVKD. The CDR3 has 14 amino acids. The V gene lost 2 bases and the J gene lost 5 bases, with 7 bases spanning the gap. In DNA form, the CDR3 reads TGTGCCATCAGTGAGACAGTTAATAATTCACCCCTCCACTTT. Translation: CAISETVNNSPLHF.

In this sample, this clone turned up a few times. J is TRBJ2-7 and V is TRBV28, with D uncertain. Germline lookup yields CDR1 MDHEN and CDR2 SYDVKM. This CDR3 region has 11 residues. The V end was cut by 1 base, the J end by 3 bases, with 1 base between. CDR3 coding DNA: TGTGCCAGCAGTTTATACTACGAGCAGTACTTC. Protein product: CASSLYYEQYF.

The chain is built from TRBV6-5 and TRBJ2-1; D uncertain. Germline lookup yields CDR1 MNHEY and CDR2 SVGAGI. Trimming stripped 6 bases from V and 3 bases from J, with 12 bases between. The CDR3 totals 14 residues. CDR3 sequence reads: CASSPHEIYNEQFF. Written as DNA, the CDR3 is TGTGCCAGCAGCCCACACGAAATCTACAATGAGCAGTTCTTC.

The chain is built from TRBV1 and TRBJ2-6. TRBV1 is given as a pseudogene. This CDR3 comprises 16 residues. For the CDR3, the DNA is TGCACCAGCAGCTCCCCGATAAGCTCTGGGGCCAACGTCCTGACTTTC. This encodes CTSSSPISSGANVLTF.

This chain links TRBV4-3 with TRBJ2-2, with 7 positions matching TRBD1. The CDR3 totals 15 residues. V lost 0 bases, J lost 5 bases, and 3 bases stayed unmatched. Germline-derived CDR1 and CDR2 are LGHNA and YSLEER. The CDR3 region is CASSQESGGTGELFF. In DNA form, the CDR3 reads TGCGCCAGCAGCCAAGAATCAGGGGGTACCGGGGAGCTGTTTTTT.

The chain is built from TRBV18 and TRBJ2-7; TRBD1 aligns across 7 bases. The trim removed 3 bases at V and 6 bases at J, leaving 2 bases unmatched. The CDR3 runs 12 residues. Germline V gives CDR1 KGHSH, CDR2 LQKENI. The CDR3 loop is CASSPTGAEQYF. The CDR3 nucleotides are TGTGCCAGCTCACCCACAGGGGCCGAGCAGTACTTC.

The rearrangement uses TRBV18 and TRBJ2-7; D is unclear. The germline V gene has CDR1 KGHSH and CDR2 LQKENI. V shed 1 base and J shed 0 bases, with 7 bases lying between them. This CDR3 is built from 14 residues. CDR3 nucleotide sequence: TGTGCCAGCTCACCACGGTCAGACTCCTACGAGCAGTACTTC. It is translated as CASSPRSDSYEQYF.

The gene calls are TRBV5-1 and TRBJ2-2; D possibly uses TRBD1 or TRBD2 (7 bases each). The V gene lost 4 bases and the J gene lost 6 bases, with 16 bases spanning the gap. CDR1 is SGHRS and CDR2 is YFSETQ in the germline V gene. This CDR3 spans 15 amino acids. The CDR3 DNA follows: TGCGCCAGCAGCATTGCGCCAGGGGGGGCCGGGGAGCTGTTTTTT. Protein sequence: CASSIAPGGAGELFF.

The J gene is TRBJ1-4, the V gene TRBV7-9; no clear D gene. Per germline, CDR1 SEHNR and CDR2 FQNEAQ (reference sequence). The CDR3 runs 15 residues. The germline V and J ends were trimmed by 5 bases and 8 bases, with 18 bases remaining between them. This CDR3 reads CASSQGTSNSEKLFF. CDR3 in DNA: TGTGCCAGCAGCCAAGGAACCTCTAACAGCGAAAAACTGTTTTTT.

The J gene is TRBJ2-1, the V gene TRBV5-1; D is tentatively TRBD1 or TRBD2 (6 bases each). Trimming shortened V by 5 bases and J by 8 bases, and 26 bases separated the two germline ends. From germline, CDR1 is SGHRS and CDR2 YFSETQ. CDR3 length: 17 amino acids. CDR3 bases: TGCGCCAGCAGTCGTATCCGGGACACGCTAGCGCCGGATGAGCAGTTCTTC. It encodes CASSRIRDTLAPDEQFF.

The gene calls are TRBV28 and TRBJ1-3, with no clear D. V lost 7 bases, J lost 0 bases, and 7 bases lay in between. The CDR3 sequence is 13 residues long. In germline, CDR1 is MDHEN, CDR2 SYDVKM. CDR3 sequence: CASTSSSGNTIYF. DNA for the CDR3: TGTGCCAGCACCAGCAGCTCTGGAAACACCATATATTTT. Together with reference TRBV28 and TRBJ1-3, the CDR3 gives the full variable domain: DVKVTQSSRYLVKRTGEKVFLECVQDMDHENMFWYRQDPGLGLRLIYFSYDVKMKEKGDIPEGYSVSREKKERFSLILESASTNQTSMYLCASTSSSGNTIYFGEGSWLTVV.

The V call is TRBV28, the J call TRBJ2-3, with D possibly matching TRBD2 (5 bases). V was cut by 1 base and J by 4 bases, with 12 bases left in between. The CDR3 runs to 15 residues. The germline V gene encodes CDR1 MDHEN and CDR2 SYDVKM. CDR3 region: CASSLYGRRADTQYF. For the CDR3, the DNA is TGTGCCAGCAGTTTATACGGCAGGCGGGCAGATACGCAGTATTTT.

The V gene is TRBV6-5, the J gene TRBJ2-7; D is uncertain. CDR3 length: 13 amino acids. Germline V gene lookup returns CDR1 MNHEY and CDR2 SVGAGI. Trimming removed 5 bases at V and 1 base at J, with 9 bases between. CDR3 sequence: CASSRTVSYEQYF. As DNA, the CDR3 is TGTGCCAGCAGTCGGACGGTGTCCTACGAGCAGTACTTC.

V is TRBV2 and J is TRBJ1-1; 7 bases line up with TRBD1. Germline V gene lookup returns CDR1 SNHLY and CDR2 FYNNEI. V was clipped by 6 bases and J by 4 bases; unmatched bases: 8. There are 14 residues in the CDR3. CDR3 amino acids: CASRRGTVGTEAFF. In nucleotides, the CDR3 is TGTGCCAGCAGACGGGGGACAGTTGGCACTGAAGCTTTCTTT.

CDR3 in DNA: TGTGCCAGCAGTTTATATTTTAGCAATCAGCCCCAGCATTTT. This encodes CASSLYFSNQPQHF. The chain links TRBV27 to TRBJ1-5; D unclear. V was shortened by 1 base and J by 0 bases, with 4 bases between the two germline ends. This CDR3 region has 14 residues. Germline CDR1 reads MNHEY; CDR2 reads SMNVEV (reference sequence).

The chain carries TRBV10-1 and TRBJ2-5, with D possibly TRBD2 on 6 matching bases. This CDR3 has 15 residues. V shed 0 bases and J shed 3 bases, with 11 bases lying between them. The germline V gene has CDR1 WNHNN and CDR2 SYGVQD (reference sequence). CDR3 in DNA: TGCGCCAGCAGTGAGTCGACGGGAGAGGAAGAGACCCAGTACTTC. This encodes CASSESTGEEETQYF.

This clone has only a few counts. The rearrangement joins TRBV5-1 to TRBJ1-2; 9 nucleotides line up with TRBD1. CDR3 length: 15 amino acids. Germline V gives CDR1 SGHRS, CDR2 YFSETQ. V shed 3 bases, J shed 4 bases, and the junction held 7 bases outside the gene matches. The CDR3 sequence: CASSSTGGVSYGYTF. The CDR3 DNA follows: TGCGCCAGCAGCTCGACAGGGGGGGTGTCCTATGGCTACACCTTC.

V is TRBV5-8 and J is TRBJ2-3; 7 positions match TRBD2. Germline V gene sequence: CDR1 SGHTS, CDR2 YDEGEE. The length of the CDR3 is 13 residues. J was trimmed by 7 bases and V by 1 base; bases with no gene match: 3. This CDR3 is CASSLMRGNTQYF. As DNA, the CDR3 is TGTGCCAGCAGCTTGATGCGGGGGAATACGCAGTATTTT. Full variable domain (missing parts from reference TRBV5-8 and TRBJ2-3): EAGVTQSPTHLIKTRGQQATLRCSPISGHTSVYWYQQALGLGLQFLLWYDEGEERNRGNFPPRFSGRQFPNYSSELNVNALELEDSALYLCASSLMRGNTQYFGPGTRLTVL.

The chain combines TRBV10-3 with TRBJ2-7; D may correspond to TRBD1 or TRBD2 (5 bases each). Germline V gene sequence: CDR1 ENHRY, CDR2 SYGVKD. V was cut by 0 bases and J by 7 bases, with 16 bases left in between. There are 15 residues in the CDR3. The CDR3 is CAISESAAGSGEQYF. CDR3 coding DNA: TGTGCCATCAGTGAGTCGGCGGCAGGGAGTGGGGAGCAGTACTTC.

The V call is TRBV5-4, the J call TRBJ2-2; TRBD1 might be the D (6 bases). Germline CDR1 and CDR2: SGHNT and YYREEE (reference sequence). V was clipped by 4 bases and J by 1 base, with 11 bases between them. CDR3 length equals 15 residues. The CDR3: CASSPDSGNTGELFF. Here the CDR3 DNA reads TGTGCCAGCAGCCCGGACAGCGGGAACACCGGGGAGCTGTTTTTT.

This clone was counted a single time. One end of the junction is discordant with germline, which a read error may explain. The chain uses TRBV6-5 and TRBJ2-1; D is unclear. This CDR3 is built from 14 residues. The germline V gene encodes CDR1 MNHEY and CDR2 SVGAGI. The CDR3 DNA is TGTGCCAGCAGTGTGGGGTCGTGGGCGAATGAGCGGTTCTTC. Its protein is CASSVGSWANERFF.

The gene calls are TRBV4-3 and TRBJ2-7, with D perhaps TRBD1 (5 bases). The V gene's germline CDR1 is LGHNA and CDR2 YSLEER. The CDR3 is 13 amino acids. V dropped 4 bases and J dropped 3 bases, with 10 bases sitting between them. CDR3 loop: CASSLLRDYEQYF. The CDR3 coding sequence is TGCGCCAGCAGCCTCCTCAGGGACTACGAGCAGTACTTC.

The chain combines TRBV7-2 with TRBJ2-7; 7 bases are a match to TRBD2. V lost 3 bases, J lost 2 bases, and 7 bases stayed unmatched. This CDR3 has 15 amino acids. Germline CDR1 reads SGHTA; CDR2 reads FQGNSA. The CDR3: CASSLSSGTTYEQYF. CDR3 DNA: TGTGCCAGCAGCTTGTCTAGCGGAACCACCTACGAGCAGTACTTC.